One and the same sample provided the 27 T cell receptor beta chains below, sequenced in a study of vaccination and CD4 T cells after COVID-19. With the Oncomine TCR Beta short-read assay, DNA from cultured CD4+ T cells was sequenced. In TCRdb, the PCR reads were re-called with MiXCR into one record per CDR3 protein. The sample has about 21,000 distinct CDR3 sequences; 47% are singletons. Regarding treatment: roughly nine-day PBMC culture with coronavirus spike peptide pools or control peptides (ViraFEST assay). These TCRs' antigens remain unknown. Sequencing input: cultured CD4+ T cells from blood. The receptors were sampled from a human donor with COVID-19.

This chain connects TRBV6-4 to TRBJ1-6; tentatively, D is TRBD1 (5 bases). Trimming took off 6 bases at V and 7 bases at J, with 16 bases between the two ends. CDR1 and CDR2 from the germline V gene are MRHNA and SNTAGT. The CDR3 runs 15 residues. CDR3 bases: TGTGCCAGCAGACCCGACAGTGACCGCAATTCACCCCTCCACTTT. It translates to CASRPDSDRNSPLHF.

This clonotype turned up a few times. The CDR3, as DNA: TGTGCCAGCAGTGAACAGTCAGCGAAAATGAACACTGAAGCTTTCTTT. Its protein product is CASSEQSAKMNTEAFF. The rearrangement links TRBV25-1 to TRBJ1-1, with D hard to call. This CDR3 spans 16 amino acids. CDR1 is MGHDK and CDR2 is SYGVNS in the germline V gene. Trimming left V 2 bases short and J 0 bases short, with 13 bases between.

The chain couples TRBV4-1 to TRBJ1-2, with 10 bases lining up with TRBD1. This CDR3 is 15 amino acids long. The trim removed 1 base at V and 5 bases at J, leaving 4 bases unmatched. Germline CDR1 is MGHRA and CDR2 is YSYEKL. The CDR3 region is CASSQVGTGDYGYTF. Here the CDR3 DNA reads TGCGCCAGCAGCCAAGTTGGGACAGGGGATTATGGCTACACCTTC.

The V call is TRBV6-1, the J call TRBJ2-6; D is unresolved. The CDR3 is 15 amino acids. The germline V gene has CDR1 MNHNS and CDR2 SASEGT. V lost 5 bases and J 2 bases, leaving 10 bases between the germline ends. CDR3 region: CASSPRSAGANVLTF. In nucleotides, the CDR3 is TGTGCCAGCAGTCCCCGAAGTGCTGGGGCCAACGTCCTGACTTTC.

This clonotype has a single count. This CDR3 is CASSLSTREQYF. CDR3 sequence (DNA): TGTGCCAGCAGCTTAAGTACTAGGGAGCAGTACTTC. This sequence joins TRBV11-3 and TRBJ2-7, with a tentative D call TRBD2 (5 bases). Germline loops: CDR1 SGHNT, CDR2 YENEEA. The CDR3 runs 12 residues. V was trimmed by 2 bases and J by 7 bases, leaving 9 bases between them.

This clonotype occurred a few times. The gene calls are TRBV11-2 and TRBJ1-2, with D possibly being TRBD1 (5 bases). Germline lookup yields CDR1 SGHAT and CDR2 FQNNGV. V lost 0 bases to trimming and J lost 8 bases, with 13 bases between them. The CDR3 is made up of 14 amino acids. CDR3 coding DNA: TGTGCCAGCAGCTTAGATGGGACGGCCTGGGGCTACACCTTC. It encodes CASSLDGTAWGYTF.

This clonotype was recorded only once. V is TRBV6-1 and J is TRBJ2-7; 8 bases line up with TRBD2. Germline loops: CDR1 MNHNS, CDR2 SASEGT. The trim removed 7 bases at V and 3 bases at J, leaving 14 bases unmatched. The CDR3 covers 16 residues. The CDR3 DNA sequence: TGTGCCAGCACGTCAAAGCGGGGGCCATCAAACTACGAGCAGTACTTC. It encodes CASTSKRGPSNYEQYF.

This clonotype turned up a few times. The rearrangement joins TRBV12-3 or TRBV12-4 to TRBJ1-1; D uncertain. Trimming stripped 5 bases from V and 0 bases from J, with 7 bases between. This CDR3 is 13 amino acids long. For the CDR3, the DNA is TGTGCCAGCAGTACTCAGATGAACACTGAAGCTTTCTTT. It encodes CASSTQMNTEAFF.

The chain joins TRBV2 to TRBJ1-1; perhaps TRBD1 as D (6 bases). V was shortened by 3 bases and J by 2 bases, with 13 bases between the two germline ends. CDR1 SNHLY and CDR2 FYNNEI come from the germline V gene. This CDR3 has 15 residues. CDR3 DNA sequence: TGTGCCAGCAGTGATCCAGGACAGCCTAACACTGAAGCTTTCTTT. It yields the protein CASSDPGQPNTEAFF. The whole variable domain, remainder taken from reference TRBV2 and TRBJ1-1, is EPEVTQTPSHQVTQMGQEVILRCVPISNHLYFYWYRQILGQKVEFLVSFYNNEISEKSEIFDDQFSVERPDGSNFTLKIRSTKLEDSAMYFCASSDPGQPNTEAFFGQGTRLTVV.

The rearrangement links TRBV7-9 to TRBJ2-1, with 10 bases lining up with TRBD2. In germline, CDR1 is SEHNR, CDR2 FQNEAQ (reference sequence). CDR3 length: 15 amino acids. The J segment lost 1 base and the V segment lost 6 bases, leaving 3 bases of the junction unmatched. CDR3 coding DNA: TGTGCCAGCAGGCTAGCGGGGGTGTCCTACAATGAGCAGTTCTTC. Translation: CASRLAGVSYNEQFF.

The rearrangement links TRBV11-2 to TRBJ2-7; 7 nucleotides match TRBD2. Germline-derived CDR1 and CDR2 are SGHAT and FQNNGV. This CDR3 contains 19 residues. V lost 6 bases and J lost 1; bases outside the gene matches: 21. Here the CDR3 reads CASSYLARLSAGVSYEQYF. The DNA of the CDR3 is TGTGCCAGCAGTTATTTAGCCCGACTCTCGGCGGGGGTATCCTACGAGCAGTACTTC.

This sequence joins TRBV11-2 and TRBJ2-7; D tentatively reads TRBD1 or TRBD2 (5 bases each). Germline V gene data show CDR1 as SGHAT and CDR2 as FQNNGV. Trimming took 1 base from V and 7 from J, leaving 17 bases between them. CDR3 length: 15 amino acids. Here the CDR3 DNA reads TGTGCCAGCAGCTTAGGGGGGTCAAGGGGCTGGGAGCAGTACTTC. It codes for CASSLGGSRGWEQYF. The full variable domain, with the rest looked up from reference TRBV11-2 and TRBJ2-7, is EAGVAQSPRYKIIEKRQSVAFWCNPISGHATLYWYQQILGQGPKLLIQFQNNGVVDDSQLPKDRFSAERLKGVDSTLKIQPAKLEDSAVYLCASSLGGSRGWEQYFGPGTRLTVT.

This CDR3 reads CASSSPGRPYYEQYF. For the CDR3, the DNA is TGTGCCAGCAGTTCCCCGGGGAGACCATACTACGAGCAGTACTTC. J is TRBJ2-7 and V is TRBV28; tentative D call: TRBD2 (5 bases). Germline CDR1 MDHEN, CDR2 SYDVKM. CDR3 length equals 15 residues. Trimming removed 4 bases from V and 3 bases from J, with 16 bases in between.

This chain connects TRBV28 to TRBJ2-5; D is perhaps TRBD1 (5 bases). There are 12 residues in the CDR3. From germline, CDR1 is MDHEN and CDR2 SYDVKM. Trimming cost V 10 bases and J 6 bases, with 15 bases left between them. CDR3 region: CATHSRAKTQYF. Here the CDR3 DNA reads TGTGCCACCCACTCCAGGGCTAAGACCCAGTACTTC.

The chain has TRBV20-1 and TRBJ1-4, with TRBD1 matching 9 bases. After removal of 5 bases from V and 5 bases from J, the junction contained 3 bases not matched to a gene. This CDR3 region has 13 residues. Germline CDR1 reads DFQATT; CDR2 reads SNEGSKA (reference sequence). The CDR3 reads CSAGGQGNEKLFF. The CDR3 region has the DNA TGCAGTGCTGGGGGACAGGGAAATGAAAAACTGTTTTTT.

This chain connects TRBV14 to TRBJ2-7; D may be TRBD1 or TRBD2 (5 bases each). V lost 0 bases and J 3 bases, leaving 12 bases between the germline ends. Germline V gene sequence: CDR1 SGHDN, CDR2 FVKESK. CDR3 length: 15 residues. The CDR3 bases are TGTGCCAGCAGCCAAGACAGGGATAGCGACTACGAGCAGTACTTC. Its protein is CASSQDRDSDYEQYF.

This chain joins TRBV7-2 and TRBJ2-7; a weak D match, TRBD1 (5 bases). This CDR3 is 11 amino acids long. V shed 8 bases and J shed 4 bases, with 9 bases lying between them. Germline CDR1 reads SGHTA; CDR2 reads FQGNSA. CDR3 loop: CASGQGYEQYF. The CDR3 DNA is TGTGCCAGCGGACAAGGGTACGAGCAGTACTTC. The full variable domain, with the rest looked up from reference TRBV7-2 and TRBJ2-7, is GAGVSQSPSNKVTEKGKDVELRCDPISGHTALYWYRQSLGQGLEFLIYFQGNSAPDKSGLPSDRFSAERTGGSVSTLTIQRTQQEDSAVYLCASGQGYEQYFGPGTRLTVT.

The table lists this clonotype with a count of one. The V and J genes are TRBV19 and TRBJ2-3; 11 nucleotides align to TRBD2. V was clipped by 11 bases and J by 4 bases; unmatched bases: 8. Germline lookup yields CDR1 LNHDA and CDR2 SQIVND (reference sequence). The CDR3 is made up of 14 amino acids. For the CDR3, the DNA is TGTGCCGCCTCGACTAGCGGGGCCCCAGATACGCAGTATTTT. It specifies CAASTSGAPDTQYF.

V is TRBV5-4 and J is TRBJ1-1; no firm D call. V was clipped by 0 bases and J by 1 base, with 4 bases between them. Germline V gene sequence: CDR1 SGHNT, CDR2 YYREEE (reference sequence). The CDR3 sequence is 13 residues long. This CDR3 is CASSLDPNTEAFF. In DNA form, the CDR3 reads TGTGCCAGCAGCTTGGACCCGAACACTGAAGCTTTCTTT.

The chain employs TRBV11-2 and TRBJ2-2; the D gene is possibly TRBD1 (5 bases). Trimming left V 3 bases short and J 0 bases short, with 8 bases between. CDR1 SGHAT and CDR2 FQNNGV come from the germline V gene. The CDR3 has 15 residues. In DNA, the CDR3 is TGTGCCAGCAGCTTTACGGACACGAACACCGGGGAGCTGTTTTTT. Amino acids: CASSFTDTNTGELFF.

The chain joins TRBV6-1 to TRBJ2-6; TRBD1 agrees at 9 bases. Trimming removed 8 bases from V and 2 bases from J; junction bases left unmatched: 7. The CDR3 runs to 16 residues. The germline V gene has CDR1 MNHNS and CDR2 SASEGT. The CDR3 protein is CASGRQGVAGANVLTF. The CDR3 DNA sequence: TGTGCCAGCGGCAGACAGGGGGTCGCTGGGGCCAACGTCCTGACTTTC.

The rearrangement links TRBV6-5 to TRBJ1-3; the D is unclear. This CDR3 region has 15 residues. Germline CDR1 is MNHEY and CDR2 is SVGAGI. Trimming took 4 bases from V and 3 from J, leaving 13 bases between them. The CDR3 protein is CASSSTHALGNTIYF. CDR3 DNA sequence: TGTGCCAGCAGTTCCACACACGCCCTTGGAAACACCATATATTTT.

The chain uses TRBV2 and TRBJ2-2; 9 bases agree with TRBD2. Germline V gene lookup returns CDR1 SNHLY and CDR2 FYNNEI. V shed 0 bases and J 4 bases; nucleotides not matched to a gene: 0. The CDR3 totals 15 residues. The CDR3 DNA reads as TGTGCCAGCAGTGAAGCGCGGGGGGGCACCGGGGAGCTGTTTTTT. Its translation is CASSEARGGTGELFF.

The V gene is TRBV27, the J gene TRBJ1-6; TRBD1 is a possible D gene (6 bases). This CDR3 has 16 residues. V was pared by 6 bases and J by 0 bases, with 12 bases between. The germline V gene has CDR1 MNHEY and CDR2 SMNVEV (reference sequence). The CDR3 loop reads CASRETGRSYNSPLHF. CDR3 sequence (DNA): TGTGCCAGCAGGGAGACAGGACGCTCCTATAATTCACCCCTCCACTTT.

The V and J genes are TRBV11-2 and TRBJ2-7; TRBD2 aligns across 8 bases. Germline CDR1 is SGHAT and CDR2 is FQNNGV. V lost 5 bases and J lost 0; bases outside the gene matches: 6. The CDR3 length is 15 residues. CDR3 loop: CASSPSGGGSYEQYF. CDR3 sequence (DNA): TGTGCCAGCAGCCCCAGCGGGGGTGGCTCCTACGAGCAGTACTTC. Together with reference TRBV11-2 and TRBJ2-7, the CDR3 gives the full variable domain: EAGVAQSPRYKIIEKRQSVAFWCNPISGHATLYWYQQILGQGPKLLIQFQNNGVVDDSQLPKDRFSAERLKGVDSTLKIQPAKLEDSAVYLCASSPSGGGSYEQYFGPGTRLTVT.

On this clonotype itself: Germline is not matched at one junction end, which may reflect a read error. The chain links TRBV6-1 to TRBJ1-2; 8 positions match TRBD1. This CDR3 has 14 residues. Looked up from germline, CDR1 is MNHNS and CDR2 is SASEGT. CDR3 sequence: CAISEQGQVDGYTF. The CDR3 bases are TGTGCCATCAGTGAGCAGGGACAGGTAGATGGCTACACCTTC.

This rearrangement joins TRBV25-1 to TRBJ2-7, with 11 bases matching TRBD1. With 2 bases clipped from V and 4 bases from J, the junction kept 4 bases outside the gene matches. This CDR3 is built from 15 residues. The germline CDR1 and CDR2 sequences are MGHDK and SYGVNS. CDR3 loop: CASSETGTGGYEQYF. In nucleotides, the CDR3 is TGTGCCAGCAGTGAAACCGGGACAGGGGGTTACGAGCAGTACTTC.